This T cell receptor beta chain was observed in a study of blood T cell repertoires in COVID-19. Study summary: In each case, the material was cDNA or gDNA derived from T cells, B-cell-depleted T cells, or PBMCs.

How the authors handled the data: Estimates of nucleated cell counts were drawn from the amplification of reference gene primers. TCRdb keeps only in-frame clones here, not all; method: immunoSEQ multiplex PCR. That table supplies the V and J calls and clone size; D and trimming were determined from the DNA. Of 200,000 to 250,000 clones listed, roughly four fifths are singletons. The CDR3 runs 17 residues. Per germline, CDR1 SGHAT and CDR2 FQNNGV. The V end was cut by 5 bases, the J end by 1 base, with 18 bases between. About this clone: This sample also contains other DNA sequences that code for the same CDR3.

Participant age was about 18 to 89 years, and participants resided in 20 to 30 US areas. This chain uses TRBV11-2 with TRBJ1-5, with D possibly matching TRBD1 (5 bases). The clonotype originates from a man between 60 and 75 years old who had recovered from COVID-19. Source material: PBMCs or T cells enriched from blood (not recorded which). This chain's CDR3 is CASSPKSQGASNQPQHF. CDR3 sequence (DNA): TGTGCCAGCAGCCCGAAATCCCAGGGTGCCAGCAATCAGCCCCAGCATTTT.